This TCR beta chain came from a study of response to subunit inactivated influenza vaccine. Notes on the study in general: New T cells are recruited in small numbers by each seasonal influenza vaccination, according to the authors' suggestion.

TCRdb re-called the RT-PCR reads with MiXCR, one entry per CDR3 protein. Of under 800,000 distinct CDR3 sequences in the sample, approximately 15% are singletons; the top ten hold 6% to 8%. This clonotype was seen more than once but under ten times. Its specificity is unknown. The germline gives CDR1 SQVTM, CDR2 ANQGSEA. This CDR3 has 14 amino acids. The germline V and J ends were trimmed by 2 bases and 3 bases, with 11 bases remaining between them. J is TRBJ2-1 and V is TRBV29-1; a weak D match, TRBD1 (6 bases). The source is a man aged 45-65 years who received an inactivated influenza vaccine. The material sequenced was PBMCs from blood, taken 14 to 15 days before vaccination. The CDR3 DNA follows: TGCAGCGTTGAATCCCGGGGACACTACAATGAGCAGTTCTTC. It specifies CSVESRGHYNEQFF.